The 19 T cell receptor beta chains reported below all come from one sample, sequenced in a study of T cell responses to AZD1222 COVID-19 vaccine. Repertoires were generated with immunoSEQ multiplex PCR, while TCRdb's copy carries only in-frame clones and drops some. The sample holds 180,000 or so clones, about 88% seen once. This specimen consisted of peripheral blood, obtained 28 days after the second AZD1222 dose. Receptor source: an adult who received the AZD1222 COVID-19 vaccine.

Comments on this clone: At one end, the junction sequence differs from germline, possibly due to a read error. J is TRBJ1-2 and V is TRBV5-1; 7 bases match TRBD1. The CDR3 runs to 13 residues. The germline V gene encodes CDR1 SGHRS and CDR2 YFSETQ. CDR3 region: CASSLVSGTDKAF. For the CDR3, the DNA is TGCGCCAGCAGCTTGGTATCCGGGACAGACAAGGCCTTC. Drawing the rest from reference TRBV5-1 and TRBJ1-2, the complete variable domain is KAGVTQTPRYLIKTRGQQVTLSCSPISGHRSVSWYQQTPGQGLQFLFEYFSETQRNKGNFPGRFSGRQFSNSRSEMNVSTLELGDSALYLCASSLVSGTDKAFGSGTRLTVV.

This clone was found once. The gene calls are TRBV5-4 and TRBJ2-7; TRBD1 matches at 7 bases. The germline CDR1 and CDR2 sequences are SGHNT and YYREEE (reference sequence). The V and J ends lost 4 bases and 2 bases, in that order; junction bases with no gene match: 6. The CDR3 length is 14 residues. The CDR3 reads CASSNGDSPYEQYF. For the CDR3, the DNA is TGTGCCAGCAGCAACGGGGACAGTCCCTACGAGCAGTACTTC.

This sequence joins TRBV4-2 and TRBJ2-5; 13 bases agree with TRBD2. The V gene's germline CDR1 is LGHNA and CDR2 YNFKEQ. The CDR3 covers 15 residues. Trimming took 4 bases from V and 3 from J; bases not matched to a gene: 2. The CDR3 sequence: CASSRGTSGEETQYF. The CDR3, as DNA: TGTGCCAGCAGCCGGGGGACTAGCGGGGAAGAGACCCAGTACTTC.

In its sample, this clone was seen once. The V gene is TRBV28, the J gene TRBJ2-7, with D possibly matching TRBD1 (5 bases). This CDR3 comprises 14 residues. Trimming took 6 bases from V and 2 from J, leaving 14 bases between them. The germline V gene encodes CDR1 MDHEN and CDR2 SYDVKM. The DNA for the CDR3 is TGTGCCAGCAGCCGCCAAGGGGCAACCTACGAGCAGTACTTC. It encodes CASSRQGATYEQYF.

The chain links TRBV19 to TRBJ1-1; D call uncertain. Trimming removed 3 bases at V and 5 bases at J, with 13 bases between. The CDR3 runs 14 residues. Looked up from germline, CDR1 is LNHDA and CDR2 is SQIVND (reference sequence). As DNA, the CDR3 is TGTGCCAGTAGTATTGGGGAGATGAGGACTGAAGCTTTCTTT. Its translation is CASSIGEMRTEAFF.

J is TRBJ2-1 and V is TRBV3-1 (or the pseudogene TRBV3-2); D remains unclear. Trimming cost V 0 bases and J 6 bases, with 9 bases left between them. The CDR3 extends over 14 amino acids. Germline V gene lookup returns CDR1 LGHDT and CDR2 YNNKEL (reference sequence). CDR3 residues: CASSQDPWGNEQFF. The DNA for the CDR3 is TGTGCCAGCAGCCAAGATCCCTGGGGCAATGAGCAGTTCTTC.

The J gene is TRBJ1-1, the V gene TRBV6-5; TRBD1 aligns across 11 bases. The junction had 10 bases not matched to a gene; V was cut back by 10 bases and J by 3 bases. From germline, CDR1 is MNHEY and CDR2 SVGAGI. The CDR3 length is 15 residues. The DNA of the CDR3 is TGTGCCACCATCAAGGGGACAGGGGGAGACACTGAAGCTTTCTTT. Translation gives CATIKGTGGDTEAFF.

The chain carries TRBV6-5 and TRBJ1-6; the D is unclear. The CDR3 length is 13 residues. Germline CDR1 MNHEY, CDR2 SVGAGI. The V end lost 4 bases, the J end lost 5 bases, and 6 bases lay between the germline ends. CDR3 region: CASSLRDNSPLHF. Written as DNA, the CDR3 is TGTGCCAGCAGTTTAAGGGATAATTCACCCCTCCACTTT.

This chain uses TRBV14 with TRBJ1-5; TRBD1 might be the D (5 bases). Germline CDR1 SGHDN, CDR2 FVKESK. This CDR3 is built from 14 residues. Deletions cut 1 base from V and 7 bases from J, with 11 bases between. The CDR3 DNA follows: TGTGCCAGCAGCCAAGGCGGGGGAGGGCAGCCCCAGCATTTT. This translates into CASSQGGGGQPQHF.

This chain links TRBV5-1 with TRBJ1-1; TRBD1 might be the D (5 bases). The germline V gene encodes CDR1 SGHRS and CDR2 YFSETQ. Between the trimmed V and J ends, which lost 1 base and 0 bases, there was a span of 16 bases. This CDR3 is built from 17 residues. CDR3 in DNA: TGCGCCAGCAGCTTGTGGGACGGCGGCGGTATGAACACTGAAGCTTTCTTT. Translation: CASSLWDGGGMNTEAFF.

The CDR3 DNA is TGCGCCAGCAGCCTCGCAGGGGGCGCGGTCACTGAAGCTTTCTTT. This sequence encodes CASSLAGGAVTEAFF. The rearrangement links TRBV5-1 to TRBJ1-1; 8 bases map to TRBD1. The CDR3 is 15 residues long. The V segment lost 4 bases and the J segment 4 bases; nucleotides outside the gene matches: 9. The germline gives CDR1 SGHRS, CDR2 YFSETQ.

The V call is TRBV6-5, the J call TRBJ1-1; D unresolved. This CDR3 is built from 14 residues. Germline V gene lookup returns CDR1 MNHEY and CDR2 SVGAGI. Trimming shortened V by 5 bases and J by 4 bases, and 14 bases separated the two germline ends. The DNA of the CDR3 is TGTGCCAGCAGTACCCAGGCCTTGGTCACTGAAGCTTTCTTT. Amino acids: CASSTQALVTEAFF.

The chain joins TRBV5-1 to TRBJ2-1, with TRBD2 matching 10 bases. The germline V gene has CDR1 SGHRS and CDR2 YFSETQ. Unmatched junction bases numbered 8, after V lost 8 bases and J lost 9 bases. CDR3 length: 13 residues. Written as DNA, the CDR3 is TGCGCCAGTGGGCTAGCGGGAGTGATTGAGCAGTTCTTC. Protein product: CASGLAGVIEQFF.

The CDR3 bases are TGTGCCAGCAGTTCCGGGACCGTCTCCTACAATGAGCAGTTCTTC. This sequence encodes CASSSGTVSYNEQFF. The V call is TRBV6-2 or TRBV6-3, the J call TRBJ2-1; D is perhaps TRBD1 or TRBD2 (5 bases each). The germline gives CDR1 MNHEY, CDR2 SVGEGT. CDR3 length equals 15 residues. The V gene lost 4 bases and the J gene lost 0 bases, with 10 bases spanning the gap.

This clone was seen a single time. Here the CDR3 DNA reads TGTGCCAGCAGGTCTAGCGGGAGGACCTACAATGAGCAGTTCTTC. As protein: CASRSSGRTYNEQFF. The chain has TRBV7-2 and TRBJ2-1, with TRBD2 identical over 11 bases. With V trimmed by 6 bases and J by 2 bases, 3 bases remained unmatched. The CDR3 runs to 15 residues. Germline V gene data show CDR1 as SGHTA and CDR2 as FQGNSA. The complete variable domain, with remaining parts taken from reference TRBV7-2 and TRBJ2-1, reads GAGVSQSPSNKVTEKGKDVELRCDPISGHTALYWYRQSLGQGLEFLIYFQGNSAPDKSGLPSDRFSAERTGGSVSTLTIQRTQQEDSAVYLCASRSSGRTYNEQFFGPGTRLTVL.

The V call is TRBV2, the J call TRBJ1-4; tentatively, D is TRBD1 (6 bases). Germline lookup yields CDR1 SNHLY and CDR2 FYNNEI. V shed 8 bases and J shed 4 bases, with 14 bases lying between them. The CDR3 runs 14 residues. This CDR3 reads CASSRGAVNEKLFF. The DNA of the CDR3 is TGTGCCAGCTCGCGGGGGGCGGTTAATGAAAAACTGTTTTTT.

The genes are TRBV27 and TRBJ2-5, with 8 bases fitting TRBD1. CDR1 MNHEY and CDR2 SMNVEV come from the germline V gene (reference sequence). The CDR3 runs to 15 residues. Losses at the gene ends were 4 bases for V and 1 base for J; bases not matched to a gene: 5. The CDR3 is CASSSQGAGQETQYF. The CDR3 DNA reads as TGTGCCAGCAGTTCGCAGGGGGCGGGCCAAGAGACCCAGTACTTC.

The rearrangement joins TRBV3-1 (or the pseudogene TRBV3-2) to TRBJ1-5, with unresolved D. Germline lookup yields CDR1 LGHDT and CDR2 YNNKEL (reference sequence). CDR3 length: 13 residues. Deletions cut 0 bases from V and 6 bases from J, with 6 bases between. Written as DNA, the CDR3 is TGTGCCAGCAGCCAAGACGTCGGTCAGCCCCAGCATTTT. It encodes CASSQDVGQPQHF.

The CDR3 DNA is TGTGCCAGCAGTGATCGGGGTCCCGACACTGAAGCTTTCTTT. Protein: CASSDRGPDTEAFF. The chain couples TRBV6-1 to TRBJ1-1; D gene uncertain. The CDR3 runs to 14 residues. V lost 3 bases, J lost 3 bases, and 11 bases lay in between. CDR1 is MNHNS, CDR2 SASEGT, per germline.